The 21 T cell receptor beta chains reported below all come from one sample, sequenced in a study of identical twins. TCRdb ran MiXCR on the 5' RACE reads and lists one entry per CDR3 protein. The sample has 500,000 to 650,000 distinct CDR3 sequences, around 24% seen once. These data also featured in a second study, about yellow fever vaccine responses in identical twins.

The source material was CD4+ T cells sorted from blood. Every receptor here comes from a woman between 18 and 29 years old in good health.

The rearrangement uses TRBV5-1 and TRBJ2-5, with D perhaps TRBD1 (6 bases). V was trimmed by 4 bases and J by 7 bases, leaving 17 bases between them. This CDR3 is built from 14 residues. Germline V gene sequence: CDR1 SGHRS, CDR2 YFSETQ. The CDR3 DNA follows: TGCGCCAGCAGCCCGGGACACTCAGAGGGGACCCAGTACTTC. Amino acid sequence: CASSPGHSEGTQYF.

Ten or more counts support this clonotype. The chain combines TRBV5-1 with TRBJ2-2; no definite D call. Germline values: CDR1 SGHRS, CDR2 YFSETQ. The V and J ends lost 4 bases and 0 bases respectively, with 13 bases between them. The CDR3 runs 16 residues. The CDR3 protein is CASSPAATANTGELFF. As DNA, the CDR3 is TGCGCCAGCAGCCCCGCCGCTACCGCGAACACCGGGGAGCTGTTTTTT.

The V call is TRBV10-3, the J call TRBJ2-3; 7 bases align to TRBD2. The germline gives CDR1 ENHRY, CDR2 SYGVKD. Losses at the gene ends were 7 bases for V and 6 bases for J; bases not matched to a gene: 7. The CDR3 is 13 residues long. The CDR3 DNA follows: TGTGCCATCATGATTAGAGCGGGGGATACGCAGTATTTT. Encoded protein: CAIMIRAGDTQYF.

The table lists this clonotype with a few counts. The chain couples TRBV7-2 to TRBJ2-5; 9 bases align to TRBD1. Germline assignment: CDR1 SGHTA and CDR2 FQGNSA. Trimming cost V 5 bases and J 5 bases; bases outside gene matches: 9. The CDR3 has 15 residues. CDR3 sequence: CASSRPGQGIETQYF. Written as DNA, the CDR3 is TGTGCCAGCAGCCGACCGGGACAGGGCATCGAGACCCAGTACTTC.

The chain recombines TRBV15 with TRBJ2-7, with 11 bases identical to TRBD2. Germline CDR1 reads LNHNV; CDR2 reads YYDKDF (reference sequence). The CDR3 has 16 residues. V lost 0 bases and J lost 0; bases outside the gene matches: 1. CDR3 residues: CATSRDLAGGSYEQYF. The CDR3 nucleotides are TGTGCCACCAGCAGAGATCTAGCGGGAGGCTCCTACGAGCAGTACTTC.

The V gene is TRBV28, the J gene TRBJ2-1, with a tentative D call TRBD2 (5 bases). CDR1 and CDR2 from the germline V gene are MDHEN and SYDVKM. With 6 bases removed from V and 4 bases from J, the gap between germline ends came to 13 bases. This CDR3 comprises 14 residues. The CDR3 sequence: CASSSQRTYNEQFF. CDR3 nucleotide sequence: TGTGCCAGCAGCTCCCAGAGGACTTACAATGAGCAGTTCTTC.

The chain uses TRBV20-1 and TRBJ2-1; D is possibly TRBD1 or TRBD2 (5 bases each). V shed 0 bases and J shed 7 bases, with 16 bases lying between them. The CDR3 totals 15 residues. Germline assignment: CDR1 DFQATT and CDR2 SNEGSKA (reference sequence). The CDR3 region is CSARDQGSGGNEQFF. The CDR3, as DNA: TGCAGTGCTAGAGATCAGGGTTCGGGCGGGAATGAGCAGTTCTTC.

This clonotype has at least ten counts. The CDR3 DNA reads TGTGCCAGCAGTTTAAGCTATGGCTACACCTTC. It translates to CASSLSYGYTF. The chain uses TRBV12-3 or TRBV12-4 and TRBJ1-2; no clear D gene. The CDR3 sequence is 11 residues long. Trimming left V 2 bases short and J 4 bases short, with 2 bases between.

The chain combines TRBV15 with TRBJ2-3; weak D call: TRBD2 (6 bases). This CDR3 has 13 amino acids. The germline CDR1 and CDR2 sequences are LNHNV and YYDKDF (reference sequence). Trimming cost V 4 bases and J 5 bases, with 10 bases left between them. In DNA, the CDR3 is TGTGCCACCAGCACCTCCGGGGGAGATACGCAGTATTTT. Amino acids: CATSTSGGDTQYF.

J is TRBJ2-1 and V is TRBV24-1; TRBD2 agrees at 10 bases. Losses at the gene ends were 2 bases for V and 2 bases for J; bases not matched to a gene: 5. The CDR3 runs 17 residues. CDR1 is KGHDR and CDR2 is SFDVKD in the germline V gene. This CDR3 is CATSDSGSGRAYNEQFF. DNA for the CDR3: TGTGCCACCAGTGATTCCGGAAGCGGGAGGGCCTACAATGAGCAGTTCTTC.

This clonotype was found once. This chain links TRBV7-9 with TRBJ2-4; 10 bases agree with TRBD1. V lost 1 base, J lost 4 bases, and 4 bases stayed unmatched. Germline loops: CDR1 SEHNR, CDR2 FQNEAQ (reference sequence). The CDR3 has 16 residues. Here the CDR3 reads CASSLGDRGPKNIQYF. The CDR3 DNA reads as TGTGCCAGCAGCTTAGGGGACAGGGGACCTAAAAACATTCAGTACTTC.

The chain employs TRBV20-1 and TRBJ2-1; D gene ambiguous. Germline values: CDR1 DFQATT, CDR2 SNEGSKA (reference sequence). This CDR3 region has 11 residues. Deletions cut 5 bases from V and 10 bases from J, with 12 bases between. The CDR3 bases are TGCAGTGCTGCCTCGATTCGGGAGCAGTTCTTC. Translated: CSAASIREQFF.

This clonotype was observed a handful of times. The V gene is TRBV4-2, the J gene TRBJ1-5; 7 nucleotides line up with TRBD1. Germline CDR1 and CDR2: LGHNA and YNFKEQ. V dropped 6 bases and J dropped 8; count of bases not matched to a gene: 10. This CDR3 has 14 residues. This chain's CDR3 is CASSTGQAQEPQHF. CDR3 bases: TGTGCCAGCAGTACAGGACAGGCGCAGGAGCCCCAGCATTTT.

V is TRBV5-1 and J is TRBJ2-2, with D possibly being TRBD2 (6 bases). The CDR3 is 15 amino acids. The V end was cut by 2 bases, the J end by 6 bases, with 14 bases between. CDR1 is SGHRS, CDR2 YFSETQ, per germline. The chain's CDR3 is CASSLGGIYSGELFF. The CDR3 nucleotides read TGCGCCAGCAGCTTAGGAGGGATTTACTCCGGGGAGCTGTTTTTT.

The chain links TRBV2 to TRBJ2-1; 7 positions match TRBD2. This CDR3 comprises 16 residues. The ends lost 8 bases at V and 1 base at J; junction bases unmatched: 11. The germline gives CDR1 SNHLY, CDR2 FYNNEI. The CDR3 reads CASGLEGGPSYNEQFF. The CDR3 nucleotides are TGTGCCAGCGGGCTTGAGGGAGGGCCGTCCTACAATGAGCAGTTCTTC.

As to this clonotype: A much bigger clone sits one base away, suggesting this may be a read error. V and J are TRBV7-8 and TRBJ2-2, with TRBD2 identical over 8 bases. The CDR3 extends over 14 amino acids. V trimming: 11 bases; J trimming: 4 bases; junction bases outside the gene matches: 9. Germline CDR1 and CDR2: SGHVS and FQNEAQ. The CDR3 sequence is CACNREGGTGELFF. CDR3 nucleotides: TGTGCCTGCAACCGGGAGGGAGGCACCGGGGAGCTGTTTTTT.

The chain joins TRBV29-1 to TRBJ2-1, with D possibly matching TRBD1 (8 bases). Germline V CDR1 and CDR2: SQVTM, ANQGSEA. The CDR3 covers 16 residues. Trimming took 5 bases from V and 8 from J, leaving 25 bases between them. CDR3 coding DNA: TGCAGCGTTTCCGGGGGGCTGGTCCCAGGGGGCGATGAGCAGTTCTTC. Protein product: CSVSGGLVPGGDEQFF.

V usage is TRBV3-1 and J usage is TRBJ1-5; D gene ambiguous. In germline, CDR1 is LGHDT, CDR2 YNNKEL (reference sequence). CDR3 length: 14 residues. V lost 1 base, J lost 1 base, and 5 bases lay in between. CDR3 in DNA: TGTGCCAGCAGCCAAGGGAGAAGCAATCAGCCCCAGCATTTT. As protein: CASSQGRSNQPQHF. Full variable domain (rest looked up from reference TRBV3-1 and TRBJ1-5): DTAVSQTPKYLVTQMGNDKSIKCEQNLGHDTMYWYKQDSKKFLKIMFSYNNKELIINETVPNRFSPKSPDKAHLNLHINSLELGDSAVYFCASSQGRSNQPQHFGDGTRLSIL.

The chain joins TRBV5-1 to TRBJ1-5; 8 bases agree with TRBD1. From germline, CDR1 is SGHRS and CDR2 YFSETQ. The CDR3 is made up of 15 amino acids. V lost 0 bases to trimming and J lost 7 bases; unmatched junction nucleotides: 6. CDR3 DNA sequence: TGCGCCAGCAGCTTGGGGCCAGGGGGCGGGCAGCCCCAGCATTTT. Its translation is CASSLGPGGGQPQHF.

This clonotype has more than one count but fewer than ten. V is TRBV12-3 or TRBV12-4 and J is TRBJ2-5; D gene ambiguous. The CDR3 runs to 13 residues. V lost 6 bases, J lost 3 bases, and 11 bases lay in between. For the CDR3, the DNA is TGTGCCAGCAGCCAGTCGGTGGAAGAGACCCAGTACTTC. Protein sequence: CASSQSVEETQYF.

This clonotype came up many times. The chain couples TRBV12-3 or TRBV12-4 to TRBJ2-7; D ambiguous. The length of the CDR3 is 14 residues. V gave up 3 bases and J gave up 3 bases, with 12 bases separating them. Here the CDR3 reads CASSFQHPGYEQYF. CDR3 sequence (DNA): TGTGCCAGCAGTTTCCAACACCCGGGCTACGAGCAGTACTTC.